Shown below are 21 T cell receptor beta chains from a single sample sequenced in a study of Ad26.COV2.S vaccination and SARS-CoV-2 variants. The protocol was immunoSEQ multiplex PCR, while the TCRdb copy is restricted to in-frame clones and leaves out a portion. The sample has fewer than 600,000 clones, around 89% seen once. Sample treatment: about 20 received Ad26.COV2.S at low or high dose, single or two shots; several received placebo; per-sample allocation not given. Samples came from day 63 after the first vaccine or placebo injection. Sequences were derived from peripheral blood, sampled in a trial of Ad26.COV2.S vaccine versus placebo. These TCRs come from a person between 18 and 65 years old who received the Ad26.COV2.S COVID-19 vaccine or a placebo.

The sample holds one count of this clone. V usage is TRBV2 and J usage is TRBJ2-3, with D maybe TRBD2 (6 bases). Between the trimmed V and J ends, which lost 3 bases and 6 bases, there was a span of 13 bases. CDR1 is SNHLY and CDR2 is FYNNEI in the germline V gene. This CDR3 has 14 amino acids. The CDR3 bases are TGTGCCAGCAGTGAGACTAGTACTATTGATACGCAGTATTTT. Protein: CASSETSTIDTQYF.

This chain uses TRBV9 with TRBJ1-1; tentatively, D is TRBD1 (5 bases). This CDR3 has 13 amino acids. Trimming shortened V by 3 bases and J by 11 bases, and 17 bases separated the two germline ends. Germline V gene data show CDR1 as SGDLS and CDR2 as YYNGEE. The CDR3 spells CASSEGTSTRAFF. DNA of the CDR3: TGTGCCAGCAGCGAGGGGACCTCGACTCGGGCTTTCTTT. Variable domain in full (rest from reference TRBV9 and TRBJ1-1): DSGVTQTPKHLITATGQRVTLRCSPRSGDLSVYWYQQSLDQGLQFLIQYYNGEERAKGNILERFSAQQFPDLHSELNLSSLELGDSALYFCASSEGTSTRAFFGQGTRLTVV.

In DNA form, the CDR3 reads TGTGCCAGCATCACGTCGCTAGCGGGGGGGCCCCCAGATACGCAGTATTTT. It codes for CASITSLAGGPPDTQYF. The chain carries TRBV11-2 and TRBJ2-3; 12 bases are a match to TRBD2. The CDR3 covers 17 residues. V lost 7 bases, J lost 4 bases, and 12 bases stayed unmatched. Germline lookup yields CDR1 SGHAT and CDR2 FQNNGV.

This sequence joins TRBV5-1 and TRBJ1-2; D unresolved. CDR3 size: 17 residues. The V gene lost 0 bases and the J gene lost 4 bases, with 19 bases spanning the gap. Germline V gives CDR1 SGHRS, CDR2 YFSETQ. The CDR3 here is CASSLESDRSSGYGYTF. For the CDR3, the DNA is TGCGCCAGCAGCTTGGAATCTGACCGATCCAGTGGCTATGGCTACACCTTC.

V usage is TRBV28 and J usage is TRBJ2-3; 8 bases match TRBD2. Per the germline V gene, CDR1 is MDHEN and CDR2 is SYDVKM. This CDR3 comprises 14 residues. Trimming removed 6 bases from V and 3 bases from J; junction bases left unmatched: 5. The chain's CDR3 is CASRGTSGTDTQYF. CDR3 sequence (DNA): TGTGCCAGCAGGGGAACTAGCGGAACAGATACGCAGTATTTT.

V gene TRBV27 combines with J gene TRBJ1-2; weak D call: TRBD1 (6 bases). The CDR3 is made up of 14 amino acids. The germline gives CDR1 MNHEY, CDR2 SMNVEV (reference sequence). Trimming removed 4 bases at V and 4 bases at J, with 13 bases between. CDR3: CASSSQGLSYGYTF. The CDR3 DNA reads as TGTGCCAGCAGTTCACAGGGTTTATCCTATGGCTACACCTTC.

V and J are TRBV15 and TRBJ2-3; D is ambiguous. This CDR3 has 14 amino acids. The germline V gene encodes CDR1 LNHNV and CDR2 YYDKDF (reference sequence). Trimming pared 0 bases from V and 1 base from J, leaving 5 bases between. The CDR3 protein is CATSRDPGTDTQYF. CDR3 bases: TGTGCCACCAGCAGAGATCCGGGCACAGATACGCAGTATTTT.

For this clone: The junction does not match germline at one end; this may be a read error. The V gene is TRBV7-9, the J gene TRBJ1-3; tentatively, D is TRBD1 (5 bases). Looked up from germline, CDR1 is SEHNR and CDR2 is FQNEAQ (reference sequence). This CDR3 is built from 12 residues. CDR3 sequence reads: CASSLAGMAIYF. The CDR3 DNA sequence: TGTGCCAGCAGCCTAGCAGGGATGGCCATATATTTT.

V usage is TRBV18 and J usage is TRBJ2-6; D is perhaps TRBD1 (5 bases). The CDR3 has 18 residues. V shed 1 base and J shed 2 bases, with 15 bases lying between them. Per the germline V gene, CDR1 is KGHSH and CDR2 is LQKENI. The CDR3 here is CASSPLLSGWTGANVLTF. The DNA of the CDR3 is TGTGCCAGCTCACCACTGCTGTCAGGGTGGACTGGGGCCAACGTCCTGACTTTC.

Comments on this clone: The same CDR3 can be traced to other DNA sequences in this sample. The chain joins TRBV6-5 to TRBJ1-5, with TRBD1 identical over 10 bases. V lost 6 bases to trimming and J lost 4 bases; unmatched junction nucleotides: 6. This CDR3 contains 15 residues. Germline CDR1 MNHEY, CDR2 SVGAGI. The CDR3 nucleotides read TGTGCCAGCAGCCCGGACAGGGGGGGGAATCAGCCCCAGCATTTT. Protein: CASSPDRGGNQPQHF.

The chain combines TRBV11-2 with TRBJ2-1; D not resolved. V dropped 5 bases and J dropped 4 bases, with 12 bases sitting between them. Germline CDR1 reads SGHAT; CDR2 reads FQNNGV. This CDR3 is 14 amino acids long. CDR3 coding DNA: TGTGCCAGCAGCCCAGATCGGCTTTACAATGAGCAGTTCTTC. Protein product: CASSPDRLYNEQFF.

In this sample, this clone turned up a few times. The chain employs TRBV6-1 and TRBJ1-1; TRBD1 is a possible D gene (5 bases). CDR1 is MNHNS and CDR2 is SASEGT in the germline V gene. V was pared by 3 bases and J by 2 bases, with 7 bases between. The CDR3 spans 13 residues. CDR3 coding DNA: TGTGCCAGCAGTGAGGGGGAAAACACTGAAGCTTTCTTT. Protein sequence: CASSEGENTEAFF.

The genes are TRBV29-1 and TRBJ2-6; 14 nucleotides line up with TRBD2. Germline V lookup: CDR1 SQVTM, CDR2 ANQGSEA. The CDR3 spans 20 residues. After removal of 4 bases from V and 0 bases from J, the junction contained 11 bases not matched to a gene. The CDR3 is CSVVLTGTSGRPSGANVLTF. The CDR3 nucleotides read TGCAGCGTTGTTTTAACCGGGACTAGCGGGAGACCCTCTGGGGCCAACGTCCTGACTTTC.

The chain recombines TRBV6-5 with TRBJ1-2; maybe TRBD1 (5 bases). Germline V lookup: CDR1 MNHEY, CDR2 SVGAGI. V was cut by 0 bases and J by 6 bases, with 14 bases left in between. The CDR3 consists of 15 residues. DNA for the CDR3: TGTGCCAGCAGTTACTCGGACGAGGGGATTAATGGCTACACCTTC. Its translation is CASSYSDEGINGYTF.

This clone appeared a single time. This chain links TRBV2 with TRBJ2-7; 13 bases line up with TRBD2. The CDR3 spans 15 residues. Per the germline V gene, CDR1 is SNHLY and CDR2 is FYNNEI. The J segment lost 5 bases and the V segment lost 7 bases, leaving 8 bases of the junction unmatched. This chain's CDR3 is CASMETSGRNDEQYF. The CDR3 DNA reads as TGTGCCAGCATGGAGACTAGCGGGAGGAACGACGAGCAGTACTTC.

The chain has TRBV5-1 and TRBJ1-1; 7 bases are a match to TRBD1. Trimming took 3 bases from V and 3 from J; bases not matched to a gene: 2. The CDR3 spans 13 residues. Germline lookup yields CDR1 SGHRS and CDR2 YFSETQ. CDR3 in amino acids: CASSSGTDTEAFF. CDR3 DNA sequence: TGCGCCAGCAGCTCCGGGACAGACACTGAAGCTTTCTTT.

The CDR3 bases are TGCAGCGCCTCCCGGGACAGGTCAAACTATGGCTACACCTTC. Its translation: CSASRDRSNYGYTF. V gene TRBV29-1 combines with J gene TRBJ1-2; the match to TRBD1 covers 8 bases. The junction had 9 bases not matched to a gene; V was cut back by 7 bases and J by 2 bases. CDR1 SQVTM and CDR2 ANQGSEA come from the germline V gene. This CDR3 region has 14 residues.

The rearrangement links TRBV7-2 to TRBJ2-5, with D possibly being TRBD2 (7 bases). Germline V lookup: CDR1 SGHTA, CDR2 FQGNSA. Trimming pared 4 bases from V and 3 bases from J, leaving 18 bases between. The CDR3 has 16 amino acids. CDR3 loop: CASSSNLGGREETQYF. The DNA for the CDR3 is TGTGCCAGCAGCTCGAATCTCGGGGGGCGGGAAGAGACCCAGTACTTC. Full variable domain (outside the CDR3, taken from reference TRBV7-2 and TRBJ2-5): GAGVSQSPSNKVTEKGKDVELRCDPISGHTALYWYRQSLGQGLEFLIYFQGNSAPDKSGLPSDRFSAERTGGSVSTLTIQRTQQEDSAVYLCASSSNLGGREETQYFGPGTRLLVL.

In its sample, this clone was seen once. CDR3 loop: CASSLGLAGVGSSYNEQFF. As DNA, the CDR3 is TGTGCCAGCAGCCTCGGACTAGCGGGAGTAGGTAGCTCCTACAATGAGCAGTTCTTC. The chain recombines TRBV3-1 (or the pseudogene TRBV3-2) with TRBJ2-1; 13 bases map to TRBD2. V lost 4 bases and J lost 0; bases outside the gene matches: 9. In germline, CDR1 is LGHDT, CDR2 YNNKEL (reference sequence). The CDR3 sequence is 19 residues long.

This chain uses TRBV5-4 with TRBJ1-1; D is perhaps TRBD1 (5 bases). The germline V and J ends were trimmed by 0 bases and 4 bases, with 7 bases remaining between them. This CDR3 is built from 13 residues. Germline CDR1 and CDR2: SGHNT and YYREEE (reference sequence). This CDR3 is CASSLGGGTEAFF. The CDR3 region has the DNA TGTGCCAGCAGCTTGGGGGGGGGCACTGAAGCTTTCTTT.

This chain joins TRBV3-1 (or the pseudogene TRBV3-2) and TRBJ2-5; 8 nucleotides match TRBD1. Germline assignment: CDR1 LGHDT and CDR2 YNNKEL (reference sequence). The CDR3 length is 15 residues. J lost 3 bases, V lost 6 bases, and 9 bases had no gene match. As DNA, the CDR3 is TGTGCCAGCAGGCGGACAGGGATGGGGGAAGAGACCCAGTACTTC. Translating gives CASRRTGMGEETQYF.